One and the same sample provided the 11 T cell receptor beta chains below, sequenced in a study of naive and memory T cell subsets. An equimolar mix of two oligonucleotides served as the beta constant-region primer for TRBC1 and TRBC2. TCRdb reprocessed the UMI-ligation and nested PCR reads via MiXCR and lists one record per CDR3 protein. The table lists around 27,000 distinct CDR3 sequences, approximately 11% of them singletons. The material sequenced was effector memory CD4+ T cells from blood. As to subset: effector memory, CD45RA- CD27-. The receptors derive from a human donor in good health.

The rearrangement uses TRBV7-2 and TRBJ2-5, with 9 bases matching TRBD2. CDR3 length: 15 residues. Trimming took 1 base from V and 4 from J; bases not matched to a gene: 4. Germline V gene data show CDR1 as SGHTA and CDR2 as FQGNSA. CDR3 in DNA: TGTGCCAGCAGCTTAGGCGGGGGGGTTCGAGAGACCCAGTACTTC. This sequence encodes CASSLGGGVRETQYF.

This clonotype has more than one count but fewer than ten. This chain links TRBV16 with TRBJ1-5; D is perhaps TRBD1 (6 bases). This CDR3 is 16 amino acids long. Germline CDR1 KGHSY, CDR2 FQNENV. V gave up 3 bases and J gave up 5 bases, with 17 bases separating them. CDR3 loop: CASSQTGYNRHQPQHF. CDR3 sequence (DNA): TGTGCCAGCAGCCAGACAGGATATAATCGACATCAGCCCCAGCATTTT.

V usage is TRBV6-5 and J usage is TRBJ1-2, with D possibly being TRBD1 (6 bases). Trimming left V 6 bases short and J 5 bases short, with 13 bases between. Germline values: CDR1 MNHEY, CDR2 SVGAGI. The CDR3 sequence is 13 residues long. The CDR3 protein is CASRPDRRYGYTF. The CDR3 DNA reads TGTGCCAGCAGACCCGACAGGCGTTATGGCTACACCTTC.

This clonotype was seen only a few times. This chain links TRBV12-3 or TRBV12-4 with TRBJ2-5, with D maybe TRBD1 (6 bases). This CDR3 comprises 13 residues. The ends were cut back, 6 bases at V and 5 bases at J, with 13 bases in the middle. CDR3 DNA sequence: TGTGCCAGCAGCCCGGGACAACCGGAGACCCAGTACTTC. This codes for CASSPGQPETQYF.

Ten or more counts support this clonotype. The gene calls are TRBV6-2 or TRBV6-3 and TRBJ2-1, with D possibly being TRBD2 (7 bases). The CDR3 covers 17 residues. With 0 bases removed from V and 0 bases from J, the gap between germline ends came to 12 bases. CDR1 MNHEY and CDR2 SVGEGT come from the germline V gene. CDR3: CASSYSMRGLSYNEQFF. CDR3 coding DNA: TGTGCCAGCAGTTACTCGATGCGGGGGCTCTCCTACAATGAGCAGTTCTTC.

This clonotype was counted a few times. This sequence joins TRBV7-2 and TRBJ1-3; TRBD1 aligns across 8 bases. From germline, CDR1 is SGHTA and CDR2 FQGNSA. V lost 1 base, J lost 8 bases, and 1 base stayed unmatched. CDR3 length: 13 residues. The CDR3 DNA reads TGTGCCAGCAGCTTAGACAGGGGGGACACCATATATTTT. The encoded protein is CASSLDRGDTIYF.

This clonotype was counted between two and nine times. The rearrangement links TRBV11-2 to TRBJ2-2; 14 bases line up with TRBD2. The CDR3 sequence is 17 residues long. The ends lost 3 bases at V and 2 bases at J; junction bases unmatched: 2. Germline V gene sequence: CDR1 SGHAT, CDR2 FQNNGV. This CDR3 reads CASSLGTSGSNTGELFF. DNA for the CDR3: TGTGCCAGCAGCTTGGGGACTAGCGGGAGTAACACCGGGGAGCTGTTTTTT. Combining the CDR3 with reference TRBV11-2 and TRBJ2-2 gives the whole variable domain EAGVAQSPRYKIIEKRQSVAFWCNPISGHATLYWYQQILGQGPKLLIQFQNNGVVDDSQLPKDRFSAERLKGVDSTLKIQPAKLEDSAVYLCASSLGTSGSNTGELFFGEGSRLTVL.

This clonotype has a handful of counts. The chain uses TRBV7-2 and TRBJ2-7; 13 bases are shared with TRBD2. J gave up 4 bases and V 5 bases, and 5 bases lay outside the gene matches. From germline, CDR1 is SGHTA and CDR2 FQGNSA. There are 15 residues in the CDR3. The CDR3 DNA reads as TGTGCCAGCAGCGGAGGGACTAGCGGGAAATACGAGCAGTACTTC. Its translation is CASSGGTSGKYEQYF.

The gene calls are TRBV4-2 and TRBJ2-4; 7 bases match TRBD1. The CDR3 runs 15 residues. In germline, CDR1 is LGHNA, CDR2 YNFKEQ. V lost 2 bases to trimming and J lost 6 bases; unmatched junction nucleotides: 7. CDR3: CASSQLDREINIQYF. In nucleotides, the CDR3 is TGTGCCAGCAGCCAATTAGACAGGGAGATAAACATTCAGTACTTC.

This clonotype has at least ten counts. This rearrangement joins TRBV20-1 to TRBJ2-7; 8 bases line up with TRBD2. This CDR3 spans 14 amino acids. J gave up 3 bases and V 6 bases, and 10 bases lay outside the gene matches. Germline CDR1 DFQATT, CDR2 SNEGSKA (reference sequence). As DNA, the CDR3 is TGCAGTGCCAGCCCCGCGGGACTAGGCTACGAGCAGTACTTC. The encoded protein is CSASPAGLGYEQYF.

This clonotype appeared many times. This rearrangement joins TRBV20-1 to TRBJ1-4; unclear D gene. In germline, CDR1 is DFQATT, CDR2 SNEGSKA (reference sequence). The CDR3 spans 14 residues. Trimming took off 1 base at V and 5 bases at J, with 11 bases between the two ends. The chain's CDR3 is CSARAPGRNEKLFF. In DNA form, the CDR3 reads TGCAGTGCTAGAGCCCCCGGGAGGAATGAAAAACTGTTTTTT.